This T cell receptor (beta chain) was retrieved from a study of CD8 T cells in Susac syndrome. Only a few counts were recorded for this clonotype. Patients with Susac syndrome met diagnostic criteria defined recently for definite or probable disease. The length of the CDR3 is 14 residues. The J segment lost 4 bases and the V segment lost 4 bases, leaving 6 bases of the junction unmatched. Germline CDR1 is MNHEY and CDR2 is SVGEGT. RNA amounts of roughly 0.5 to 1 ug underwent reverse transcription with random hexamers. The authors amplified TCR beta CDR3 across 54 Vbeta and 13 Jbeta using immunoSEQ multiplex PCR. Each CDR3 protein is one row after TCRdb ran MiXCR on the immunoSEQ multiplex PCR reads. The sample has about 110,000 distinct CDR3 sequences; approximately 94% are singletons.

This sequence originates from a human donor with Susac syndrome. Sequencing was done on a sample of CD8+ T cells from PBMCs. The gene calls are TRBV6-2 or TRBV6-3 and TRBJ2-7; 8 nucleotides line up with TRBD1. CDR3: CASSSETGAYEQYF. The CDR3 nucleotides read TGTGCCAGCAGTTCCGAGACAGGGGCTTACGAGCAGTACTTC.